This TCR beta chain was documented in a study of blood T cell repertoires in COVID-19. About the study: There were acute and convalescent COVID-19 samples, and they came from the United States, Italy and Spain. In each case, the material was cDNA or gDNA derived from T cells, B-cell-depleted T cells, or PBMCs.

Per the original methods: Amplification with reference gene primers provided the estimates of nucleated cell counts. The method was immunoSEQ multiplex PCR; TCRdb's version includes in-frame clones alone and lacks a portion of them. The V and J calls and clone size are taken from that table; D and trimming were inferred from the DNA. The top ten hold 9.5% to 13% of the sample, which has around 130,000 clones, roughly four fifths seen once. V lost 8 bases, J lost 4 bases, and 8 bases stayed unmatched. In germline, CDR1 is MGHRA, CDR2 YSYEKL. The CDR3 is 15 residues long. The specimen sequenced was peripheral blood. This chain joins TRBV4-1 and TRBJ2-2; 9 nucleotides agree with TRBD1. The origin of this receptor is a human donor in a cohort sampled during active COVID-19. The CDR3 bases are TGCGCCAGCGAGCCGGGACAGGGTGGCACCGGGGAGCTGTTTTTT. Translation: CASEPGQGGTGELFF.